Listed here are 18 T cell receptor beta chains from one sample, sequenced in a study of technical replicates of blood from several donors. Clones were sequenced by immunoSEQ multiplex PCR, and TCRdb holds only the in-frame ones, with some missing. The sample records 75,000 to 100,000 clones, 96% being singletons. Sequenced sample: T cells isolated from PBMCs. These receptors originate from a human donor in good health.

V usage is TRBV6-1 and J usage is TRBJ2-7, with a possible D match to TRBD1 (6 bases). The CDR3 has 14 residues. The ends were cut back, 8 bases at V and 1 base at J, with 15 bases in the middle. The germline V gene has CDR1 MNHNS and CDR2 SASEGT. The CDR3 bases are TGTGCCAGCTCCAGCAGGGGAACGTCCTACGAGCAGTACTTC. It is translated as CASSSRGTSYEQYF.

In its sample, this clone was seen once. The CDR3 DNA reads as TGTGCCAGCAGTTTGTTGGGGGCTGACACCGGGGAGCTGTTTTTT. It yields the protein CASSLLGADTGELFF. This chain links TRBV28 with TRBJ2-2, with a weak D call TRBD1 (6 bases). In germline, CDR1 is MDHEN, CDR2 SYDVKM. The length of the CDR3 is 15 residues. V lost 3 bases to trimming and J lost 3 bases, with 11 bases between them.

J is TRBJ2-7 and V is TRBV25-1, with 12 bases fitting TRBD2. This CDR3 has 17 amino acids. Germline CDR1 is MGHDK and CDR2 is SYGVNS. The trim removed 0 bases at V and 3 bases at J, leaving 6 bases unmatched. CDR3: CASSEYVTSGRIYEQYF. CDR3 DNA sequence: TGTGCCAGCAGTGAATATGTAACTAGCGGGAGGATCTACGAGCAGTACTTC.

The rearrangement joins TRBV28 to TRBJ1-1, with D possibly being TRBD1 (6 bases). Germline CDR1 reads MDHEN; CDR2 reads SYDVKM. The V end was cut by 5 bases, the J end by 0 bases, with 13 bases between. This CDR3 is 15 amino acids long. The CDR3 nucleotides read TGTGCCAGCAGTCCCGCCGGGACACTGAACACTGAAGCTTTCTTT. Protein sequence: CASSPAGTLNTEAFF.

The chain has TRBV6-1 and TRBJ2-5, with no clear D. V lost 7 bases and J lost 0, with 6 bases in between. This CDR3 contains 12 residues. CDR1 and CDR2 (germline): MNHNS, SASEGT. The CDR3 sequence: CASKRDQETQYF. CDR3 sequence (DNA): TGTGCCAGCAAACGAGACCAAGAGACCCAGTACTTC.

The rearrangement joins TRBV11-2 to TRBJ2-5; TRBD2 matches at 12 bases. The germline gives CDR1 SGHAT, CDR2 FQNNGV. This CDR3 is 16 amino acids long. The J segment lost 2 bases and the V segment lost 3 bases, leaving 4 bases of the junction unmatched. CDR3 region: CASSFGLAGPQETQYF. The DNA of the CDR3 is TGTGCCAGCAGCTTTGGACTAGCGGGACCTCAAGAGACCCAGTACTTC.

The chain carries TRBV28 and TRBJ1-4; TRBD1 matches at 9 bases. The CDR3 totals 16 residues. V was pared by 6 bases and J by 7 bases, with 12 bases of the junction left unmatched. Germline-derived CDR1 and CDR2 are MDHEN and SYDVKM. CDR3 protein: CASSPTPGTGSEKLFF. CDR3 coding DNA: TGTGCCAGCAGCCCCACCCCCGGGACAGGGTCTGAAAAACTGTTTTTT.

In nucleotides, the CDR3 is TGTGCCAGCAGCCCGGGACTAGCGATATACGAGCAGTACTTC. Amino acids: CASSPGLAIYEQYF. V gene TRBV14 combines with J gene TRBJ2-7; 10 bases line up with TRBD2. Trimming cost V 4 bases and J 4 bases; bases outside gene matches: 4. The V gene's germline CDR1 is SGHDN and CDR2 FVKESK. CDR3 length: 14 amino acids.

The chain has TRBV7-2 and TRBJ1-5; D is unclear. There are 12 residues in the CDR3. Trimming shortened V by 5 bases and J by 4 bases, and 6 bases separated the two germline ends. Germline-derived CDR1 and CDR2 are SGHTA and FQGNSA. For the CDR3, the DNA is TGTGCCAGCAGCCAGGAAAATCAGCCCCAGCATTTT. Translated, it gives CASSQENQPQHF.

The CDR3 DNA sequence: TGTGCCAGCAGCCACATCGCGGGAGGGAACTACGAGCAGTACTTC. This encodes CASSHIAGGNYEQYF. The rearrangement joins TRBV11-3 to TRBJ2-7; 9 positions match TRBD2. Trimming removed 5 bases from V and 3 bases from J; junction bases left unmatched: 8. The CDR3 has 15 residues. The germline V gene encodes CDR1 SGHNT and CDR2 YENEEA.

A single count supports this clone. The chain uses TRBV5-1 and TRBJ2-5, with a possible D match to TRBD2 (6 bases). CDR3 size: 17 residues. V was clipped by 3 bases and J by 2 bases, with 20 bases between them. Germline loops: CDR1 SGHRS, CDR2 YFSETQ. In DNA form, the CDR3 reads TGCGCCAGCAGCTGGCCAACTGGGGGGTCAACTCAAGAGACCCAGTACTTC. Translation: CASSWPTGGSTQETQYF.

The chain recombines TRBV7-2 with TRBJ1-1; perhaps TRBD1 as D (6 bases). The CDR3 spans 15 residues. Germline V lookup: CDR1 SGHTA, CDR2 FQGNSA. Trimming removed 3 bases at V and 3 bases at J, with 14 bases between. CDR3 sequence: CASSLPQGLDTEAFF. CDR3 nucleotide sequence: TGTGCCAGCAGCTTGCCTCAGGGGCTAGACACTGAAGCTTTCTTT.

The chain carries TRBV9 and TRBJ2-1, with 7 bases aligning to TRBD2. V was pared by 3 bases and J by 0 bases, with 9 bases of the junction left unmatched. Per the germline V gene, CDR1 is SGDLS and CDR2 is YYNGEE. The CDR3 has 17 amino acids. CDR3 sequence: CASSDGDYPSSYNEQFF. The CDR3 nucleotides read TGTGCCAGCAGCGACGGGGACTACCCTAGCTCCTACAATGAGCAGTTCTTC.

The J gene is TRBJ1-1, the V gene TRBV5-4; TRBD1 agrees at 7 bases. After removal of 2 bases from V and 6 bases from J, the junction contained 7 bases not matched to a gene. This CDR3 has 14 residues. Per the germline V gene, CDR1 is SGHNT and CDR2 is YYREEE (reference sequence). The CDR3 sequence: CASSLQGQQAEAFF. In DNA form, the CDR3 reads TGTGCCAGCAGCTTACAGGGACAGCAAGCTGAAGCTTTCTTT.

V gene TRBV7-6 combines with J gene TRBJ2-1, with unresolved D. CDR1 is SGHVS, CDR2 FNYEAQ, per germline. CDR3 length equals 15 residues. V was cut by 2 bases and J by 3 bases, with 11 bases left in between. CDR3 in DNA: TGTGCCAGCAGCTTAAGATCGCTAAACTACAATGAGCAGTTCTTC. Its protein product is CASSLRSLNYNEQFF.

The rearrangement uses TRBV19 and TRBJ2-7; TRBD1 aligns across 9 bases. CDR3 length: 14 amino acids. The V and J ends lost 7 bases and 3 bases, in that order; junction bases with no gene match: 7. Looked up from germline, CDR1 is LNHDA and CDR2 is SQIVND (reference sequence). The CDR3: CASKWGQGFYEQYF. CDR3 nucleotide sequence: TGTGCCAGTAAATGGGGACAGGGATTCTACGAGCAGTACTTC.

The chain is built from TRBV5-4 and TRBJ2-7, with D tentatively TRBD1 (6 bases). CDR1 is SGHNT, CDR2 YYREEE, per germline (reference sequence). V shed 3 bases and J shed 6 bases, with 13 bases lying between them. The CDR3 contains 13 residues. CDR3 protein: CASSWARGPEQYF. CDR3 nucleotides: TGTGCCAGCAGCTGGGCCAGGGGCCCCGAGCAGTACTTC.

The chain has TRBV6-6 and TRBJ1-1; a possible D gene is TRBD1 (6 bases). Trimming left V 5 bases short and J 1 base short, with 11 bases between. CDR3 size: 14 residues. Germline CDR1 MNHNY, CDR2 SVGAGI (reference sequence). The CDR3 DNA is TGTGCCAGCAGTAGGGAACAGGGGAACACTGAAGCTTTCTTT. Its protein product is CASSREQGNTEAFF.